What follows are 24 T cell receptor beta chains derived from one specimen sequenced in a study of Graves' ophthalmopathy and Graves' hyperthyroidism. The TCR beta CDR3 regions underwent amplification from RNA transcripts. First-round RT-PCR used HTBI primers; second-round multiplex PCR followed. TCRdb used MiXCR to reprocess the multiplex PCR reads, holding one entry per CDR3 protein. The table records about 48,000 distinct CDR3 sequences, around half of them present only once. Source material: peripheral blood. These receptors came from an adult man with Graves' ophthalmopathy.

The chain has TRBV10-1 and TRBJ2-5, with D perhaps TRBD2 (5 bases). The V gene lost 5 bases and the J gene lost 4 bases, with 11 bases spanning the gap. This CDR3 region has 13 residues. CDR1 and CDR2 (germline): WNHNN, SYGVQD (reference sequence). Here the CDR3 reads CASSPSGGETQYF. CDR3 coding DNA: TGCGCCAGCAGTCCAAGTGGAGGAGAGACCCAGTACTTC.

Concerning this clonotype itself: Since the CDR3 does not end with the conserved phenylalanine or tryptophan, this likely comes from a read error. The CDR3 sequence: CSASAARWGYGDEQFL. Here the CDR3 DNA reads TGCAGTGCTAGTGCGGCTAGATGGGGATATGGGGATGAGCAGTTCTTA. J is TRBJ2-1 and V is TRBV20-1; D remains ambiguous. CDR1 DFQATT and CDR2 SNEGSKA come from the germline V gene (reference sequence). The CDR3 sequence is 16 residues long. With 3 bases removed from V and 8 bases from J, the gap between germline ends came to 23 bases.

The CDR3 DNA follows: TGTGCCAGCAGATCTCTGAGTGGGGGCACTGAAGCTTTCTTT. This codes for CASRSLSGGTEAFF. This rearrangement joins TRBV5-4 to TRBJ1-1; possibly TRBD1 for D (5 bases). Germline CDR1 is SGHNT and CDR2 is YYREEE (reference sequence). V lost 5 bases and J lost 4, with 15 bases in between. The CDR3 has 14 amino acids.

This chain links TRBV15 with TRBJ1-6; no clear D. CDR3 length equals 13 residues. V shed 0 bases and J shed 11 bases, with 8 bases lying between them. Germline CDR1 is LNHNV and CDR2 is YYDKDF (reference sequence). CDR3 bases: TGTGCCACCAGCAGAGATGTCGGGGCACCCCTCCACTTT. It codes for CATSRDVGAPLHF.

This clonotype has a count of ten or more. This sequence may be a read error, since a much larger clone differs from it by one base. The J gene is TRBJ2-7, the V gene TRBV6-5; D possibly corresponds to TRBD2 (6 bases). CDR3 length: 14 residues. The V gene's germline CDR1 is MNHEY and CDR2 SVGAGI. Trimming stripped 2 bases from V and 4 bases from J, with 12 bases between. CDR3 coding DNA: TGTGCCAGCAGTTACGGGGCAGGGACTTACGAGCAGTACTTC. Amino acid sequence: CASSYGAGTYEQYF.

Turning to this clonotype: The germline gene is not matched at one end of the junction; a read error may be the cause. The chain carries TRBV9 and TRBJ1-1; D might be TRBD1 (6 bases). The CDR3 is made up of 14 amino acids. Germline CDR1 SGDLS, CDR2 YYNGEE. CDR3: CASSVGGTGTEACF. The CDR3 DNA reads as TGTGCCAGCAGCGTAGGGGGAACAGGGACTGAAGCTTGCTTT.

The gene calls are TRBV7-2 and TRBJ1-6; TRBD1 aligns across 7 bases. V dropped 5 bases and J dropped 8; count of bases not matched to a gene: 15. The V gene's germline CDR1 is SGHTA and CDR2 FQGNSA. The CDR3 runs 17 residues. The CDR3 nucleotides read TGTGCCAGCAGCGTACGAAGACAGGGCTTACTATATTCACCCCTCCACTTT. This sequence encodes CASSVRRQGLLYSPLHF.

This clonotype was detected many times. The chain links TRBV5-1 to TRBJ2-1, with 11 nucleotides matching TRBD2. The junction had 11 bases not matched to a gene; V was cut back by 4 bases and J by 5 bases. Germline assignment: CDR1 SGHRS and CDR2 YFSETQ. There are 17 residues in the CDR3. CDR3 bases: TGCGCCAGCAGCCTACTTGCCGGGACTAGCGGCCACAATGAGCAGTTCTTC. Its translation: CASSLLAGTSGHNEQFF.

Remarks on this clonotype: A read error may account for a junction end that differs from germline. The CDR3: CASCIIGQGRNYGYTF. The DNA of the CDR3 is TGTGCCAGTTGTATAATTGGACAGGGGAGGAACTATGGATACACCTTC. The genes are TRBV19 and TRBJ1-2, with TRBD1 matching 9 bases. The CDR3 covers 16 residues. Germline CDR1 and CDR2: LNHDA and SQIVND (reference sequence).

Ten or more counts support this clonotype. V is TRBV13 and J is TRBJ2-3, with D hard to call. The V gene's germline CDR1 is PRHDT and CDR2 FYEKMQ (reference sequence). Deletions cut 1 base from V and 3 bases from J, with 23 bases between. This CDR3 comprises 19 residues. CDR3 protein: CASSLDGFGIRNETDTQYF. In DNA form, the CDR3 reads TGTGCCAGCAGCTTAGACGGTTTCGGCATCCGTAATGAGACAGATACGCAGTATTTT.

The chain has TRBV29-1 and TRBJ2-1, with 12 nucleotides matching TRBD2. Germline V gene lookup returns CDR1 SQVTM and CDR2 ANQGSEA. V was clipped by 3 bases and J by 1 base; unmatched bases: 10. The CDR3 has 18 amino acids. CDR3 sequence reads: CSVDSGGGTSGSYNEQFF. The CDR3 DNA reads as TGCAGCGTTGATTCCGGTGGTGGGACTAGCGGGTCCTACAATGAGCAGTTCTTC.

The chain employs TRBV18 and TRBJ1-5; weak D call: TRBD1 (5 bases). The length of the CDR3 is 14 residues. V was cut by 2 bases and J by 7 bases, with 12 bases left in between. Germline V gives CDR1 KGHSH, CDR2 LQKENI. The CDR3 DNA reads TGTGCCAGCTCACCAGAGCTTCAGGGCCAGCCCCAGCATTTT. It specifies CASSPELQGQPQHF.

The chain combines TRBV7-2 with TRBJ2-1; TRBD2 matches at 7 bases. The junction had 13 bases not matched to a gene; V was cut back by 5 bases and J by 0 bases. CDR1 and CDR2 (germline): SGHTA, FQGNSA. The CDR3 covers 18 residues. The DNA of the CDR3 is TGTGCCAGCAGCCCCCATAGCGGGCCCTTAAGCTCCTACAATGAGCAGTTCTTC. Amino acid sequence: CASSPHSGPLSSYNEQFF.

The CDR3 DNA reads TGTGCCAGCTCACCACCGCAGGGACAGGGAGATGAAAAACTGTTTTTT. It yields the protein CASSPPQGQGDEKLFF. The chain carries TRBV6-4 and TRBJ1-4; 9 bases line up with TRBD1. The CDR3 length is 16 residues. Germline V gene sequence: CDR1 MRHNA, CDR2 SNTAGT. Trimming at V came to 8 bases and at J to 6 bases, leaving 13 bases not matched to a gene.

V usage is TRBV2 and J usage is TRBJ1-2, with D perhaps matching TRBD1 (6 bases). The germline CDR1 and CDR2 sequences are SNHLY and FYNNEI. CDR3 length: 14 residues. The V and J ends lost 7 bases and 8 bases respectively, with 20 bases between them. CDR3 amino acids: CASIEGGGRKGYTF. The CDR3 nucleotides are TGTGCCAGCATAGAGGGGGGGGGGCGGAAGGGCTACACCTTC.

There are a few counts of this clonotype. A single base separates this from a much larger clone, so it may be a read error. J is TRBJ2-7 and V is TRBV4-1; 7 bases match TRBD2. The CDR3 is 15 residues long. Trimming cost V 1 base and J 5 bases; bases outside gene matches: 8. The germline gives CDR1 MGHRA, CDR2 YSYEKL. CDR3 sequence (DNA): TGCGCCAGCAGCCAAGGGGGCGGGAGCGCCCACGAGCAGTACTTC. As protein: CASSQGGGSAHEQYF.

This clonotype was detected a few times. The chain carries TRBV19 and TRBJ1-2; tentative D call: TRBD1 (5 bases). The CDR3 covers 14 residues. The germline CDR1 and CDR2 sequences are LNHDA and SQIVND (reference sequence). V shed 7 bases and J shed 4 bases, with 16 bases lying between them. CDR3 in amino acids: CASTVGWGTYGYTF. CDR3 coding DNA: TGTGCCAGTACCGTGGGCTGGGGCACCTATGGCTACACCTTC.

This clonotype was seen repeatedly, ten times or more. The chain employs TRBV20-1 and TRBJ2-1; maybe TRBD1 (6 bases). This CDR3 comprises 15 residues. Per germline, CDR1 DFQATT and CDR2 SNEGSKA (reference sequence). The V end was cut by 2 bases, the J end by 4 bases, with 15 bases between. Here the CDR3 reads CSARKMTGDYNEQFF. The DNA of the CDR3 is TGCAGTGCTAGAAAAATGACAGGAGATTACAATGAGCAGTTCTTC.

This clonotype occurred a few times. The J gene is TRBJ2-2, the V gene TRBV19; maybe TRBD1 (6 bases). V was clipped by 5 bases and J by 4 bases, with 8 bases between them. This CDR3 has 13 residues. Germline loops: CDR1 LNHDA, CDR2 SQIVND (reference sequence). As DNA, the CDR3 is TGTGCCAGTAGTTTCAGGGGCACCGGGGAGCTGTTTTTT. Encoded protein: CASSFRGTGELFF.

Remarks on this clonotype: One end of the junction does not line up with germline, which may come from a read error. CDR3 in amino acids: CASSPGGAPYGQYF. CDR3 bases: TGTGCCAGCAGCCCCGGGGGAGCCCCCTACGGGCAGTACTTC. This sequence joins TRBV12-3 or TRBV12-4 and TRBJ2-7, with D perhaps TRBD2 (6 bases). The CDR3 sequence is 14 residues long.

Ten or more counts support this clonotype. In DNA form, the CDR3 reads TGTGCCAGCAGTTACTCGAGGGTAGGGGCCGAAGATACGCAGTATTTT. Encoded protein: CASSYSRVGAEDTQYF. The chain links TRBV6-2 or TRBV6-3 to TRBJ2-3; D is tentatively TRBD1 or TRBD2 (5 bases each). Trimming removed 0 bases at V and 5 bases at J, with 15 bases between. This CDR3 has 16 residues. Per germline, CDR1 MNHEY and CDR2 SVGEGT.

The chain recombines TRBV4-1 with TRBJ1-1, with D unresolved. The germline V and J ends were trimmed by 1 base and 5 bases, with 17 bases remaining between them. The CDR3 sequence is 16 residues long. CDR1 MGHRA and CDR2 YSYEKL come from the germline V gene. The CDR3 DNA reads TGCGCCAGCAGCCAAGTTCAGGCGACATTGCGAACTGAAGCTTTCTTT. It specifies CASSQVQATLRTEAFF.

At least ten counts were recorded for this clonotype. The chain recombines TRBV12-3 or TRBV12-4 with TRBJ2-5; 12 bases map to TRBD2. J gave up 2 bases and V 4 bases, and 5 bases lay outside the gene matches. CDR3 length equals 16 residues. The CDR3, as DNA: TGTGCCAGCAGTTCTCTAGCGGGGGGGGGTCAAGAGACCCAGTACTTC. Translated: CASSSLAGGGQETQYF.

In its sample, this clonotype is medium-sized (0.01 to 0.1%). This rearrangement joins TRBV2 to TRBJ1-6, with D possibly matching TRBD1 (6 bases). Germline CDR1 and CDR2: SNHLY and FYNNEI. The CDR3 runs to 14 residues. Trimming removed 7 bases at V and 8 bases at J, with 15 bases between. The CDR3 protein is CASTTDSRDSPLHF. The CDR3 DNA is TGTGCCAGCACTACGGACAGTAGGGATTCACCCCTCCACTTT.